This T cell receptor beta chain was found in a study of cytomegalovirus exposure and HLA in healthy donors. V gave up 5 bases and J gave up 0 bases, with 13 bases separating them. Germline CDR1 reads SGHTA; CDR2 reads FQGNSA. The CDR3 is 15 residues long. Use of 60 Vbeta and 13 Jbeta primers characterized the PCR. TCRdb keeps only in-frame clones here, not all; method: immunoSEQ multiplex PCR. Here the sample spans about 160,000 clones, 60% to 80% being singletons. This sequence was found in a woman between 50 and 59 years old in good health and CMV-seropositive. The gene calls are TRBV7-2 and TRBJ1-2; a possible D gene is TRBD1 (6 bases). Sequencing was done on a sample of PBMCs. This CDR3 reads CASSIRQVTNYGYTF. As DNA, the CDR3 is TGTGCCAGCAGCATCCGACAGGTTACTAACTATGGCTACACCTTC.